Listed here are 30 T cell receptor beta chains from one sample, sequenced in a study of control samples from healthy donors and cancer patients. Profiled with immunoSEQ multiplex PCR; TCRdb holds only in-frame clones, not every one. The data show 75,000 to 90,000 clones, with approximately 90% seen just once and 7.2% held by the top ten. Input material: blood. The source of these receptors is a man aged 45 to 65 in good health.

The CDR3 sequence: CASSEARVGNQPQHF. CDR3 nucleotide sequence: TGTGCCAGCAGTGAAGCGCGGGTCGGGAATCAGCCCCAGCATTTT. The chain links TRBV6-1 to TRBJ1-5; D call uncertain. V was clipped by 0 bases and J by 4 bases, with 10 bases between them. Per germline, CDR1 MNHNS and CDR2 SASEGT. The CDR3 extends over 15 amino acids.

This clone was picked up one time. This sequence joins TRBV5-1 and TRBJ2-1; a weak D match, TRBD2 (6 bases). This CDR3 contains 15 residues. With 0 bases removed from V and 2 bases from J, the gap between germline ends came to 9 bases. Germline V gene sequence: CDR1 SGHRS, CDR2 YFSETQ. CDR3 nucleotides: TGCGCCAGCAGCTTGGAGGGCGGGGCCTACAATGAGCAGTTCTTC. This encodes CASSLEGGAYNEQFF.

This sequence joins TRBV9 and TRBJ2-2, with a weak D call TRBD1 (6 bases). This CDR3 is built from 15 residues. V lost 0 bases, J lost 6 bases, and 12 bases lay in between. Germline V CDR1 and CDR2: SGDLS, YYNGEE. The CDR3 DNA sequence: TGTGCCAGCAGCGTAGCCAGGGGCTTGCCCGGGGAGCTGTTTTTT. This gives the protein CASSVARGLPGELFF.

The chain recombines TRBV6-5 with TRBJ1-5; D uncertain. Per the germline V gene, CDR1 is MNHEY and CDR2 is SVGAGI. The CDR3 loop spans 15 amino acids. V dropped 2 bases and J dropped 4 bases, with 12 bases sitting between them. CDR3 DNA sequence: TGTGCCAGCAGTTACAATCTTGGTTTGAATCAGCCCCAGCATTTT. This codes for CASSYNLGLNQPQHF.

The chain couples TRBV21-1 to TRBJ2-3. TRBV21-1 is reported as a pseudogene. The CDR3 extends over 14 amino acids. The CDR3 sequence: CASSKVLQTDTQYF. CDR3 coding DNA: TGTGCCAGCAGCAAAGTACTGCAGACAGATACGCAGTATTTT.

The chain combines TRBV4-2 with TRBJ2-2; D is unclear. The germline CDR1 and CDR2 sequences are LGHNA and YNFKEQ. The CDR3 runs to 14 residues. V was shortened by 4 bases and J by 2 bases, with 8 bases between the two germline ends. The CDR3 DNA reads TGTGCCAGCAGCCTGGGGTTAAACACCGGGGAGCTGTTTTTT. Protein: CASSLGLNTGELFF.

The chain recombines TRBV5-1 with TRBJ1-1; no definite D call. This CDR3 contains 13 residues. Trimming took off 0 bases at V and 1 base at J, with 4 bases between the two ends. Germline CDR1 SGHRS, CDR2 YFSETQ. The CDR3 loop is CASSLAENTEAFF. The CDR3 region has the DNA TGCGCCAGCAGCTTGGCCGAGAACACTGAAGCTTTCTTT.

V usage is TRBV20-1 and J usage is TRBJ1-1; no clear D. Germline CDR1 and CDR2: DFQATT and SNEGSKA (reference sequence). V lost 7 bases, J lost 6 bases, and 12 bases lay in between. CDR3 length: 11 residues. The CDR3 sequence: CSGWRHPEAFF. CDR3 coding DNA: TGCAGTGGGTGGAGACACCCTGAAGCTTTCTTT.

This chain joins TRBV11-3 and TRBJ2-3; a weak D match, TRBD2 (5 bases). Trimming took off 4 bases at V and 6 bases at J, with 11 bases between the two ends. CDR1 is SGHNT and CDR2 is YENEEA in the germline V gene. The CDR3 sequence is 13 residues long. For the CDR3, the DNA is TGTGCCAGCAGCTATAGCGTTCCCGATACGCAGTATTTT. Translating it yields CASSYSVPDTQYF.

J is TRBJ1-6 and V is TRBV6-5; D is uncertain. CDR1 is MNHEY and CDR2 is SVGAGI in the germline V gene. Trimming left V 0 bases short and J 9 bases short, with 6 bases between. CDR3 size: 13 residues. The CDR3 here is CASSYSWLSPLHF. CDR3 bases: TGTGCCAGCAGTTACTCGTGGCTTTCACCCCTCCACTTT.

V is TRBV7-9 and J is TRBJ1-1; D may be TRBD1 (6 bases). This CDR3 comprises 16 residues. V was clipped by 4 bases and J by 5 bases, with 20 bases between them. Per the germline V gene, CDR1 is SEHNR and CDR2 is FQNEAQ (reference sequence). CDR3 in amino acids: CASSSPQGVTGTEAFF. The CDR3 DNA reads TGTGCCAGCAGCTCCCCACAGGGCGTTACCGGGACTGAAGCTTTCTTT.

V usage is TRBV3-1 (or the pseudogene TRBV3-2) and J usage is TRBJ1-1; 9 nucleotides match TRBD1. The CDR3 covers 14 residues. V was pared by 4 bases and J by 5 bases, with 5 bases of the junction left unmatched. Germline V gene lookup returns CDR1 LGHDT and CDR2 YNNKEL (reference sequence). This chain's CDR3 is CASSPTGGYTEAFF. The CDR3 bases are TGTGCCAGCAGCCCGACAGGGGGTTATACTGAAGCTTTCTTT.

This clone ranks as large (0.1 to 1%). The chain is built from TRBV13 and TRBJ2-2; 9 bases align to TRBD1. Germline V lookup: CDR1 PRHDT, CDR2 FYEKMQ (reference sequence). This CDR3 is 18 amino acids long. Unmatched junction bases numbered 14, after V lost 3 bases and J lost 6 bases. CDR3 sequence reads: CASSFFPGWDRESGELFF. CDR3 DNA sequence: TGTGCCAGCAGCTTTTTTCCTGGTTGGGACAGGGAATCCGGGGAGCTGTTTTTT.

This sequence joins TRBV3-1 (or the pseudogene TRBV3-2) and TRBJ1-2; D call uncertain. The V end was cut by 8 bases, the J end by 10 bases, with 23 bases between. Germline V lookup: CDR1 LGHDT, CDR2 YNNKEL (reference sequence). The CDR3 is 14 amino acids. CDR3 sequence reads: CASAMRLGYLIYTF. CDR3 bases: TGTGCCAGCGCCATGAGGCTCGGATACTTAATCTACACCTTC.

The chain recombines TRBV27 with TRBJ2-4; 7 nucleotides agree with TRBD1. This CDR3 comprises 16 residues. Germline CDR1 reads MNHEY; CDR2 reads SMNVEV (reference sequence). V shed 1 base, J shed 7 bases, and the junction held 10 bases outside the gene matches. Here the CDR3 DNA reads TGTGCCAGCAGTTTATTCTACGGACAGGAGGTGAACATTCAGTACTTC. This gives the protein CASSLFYGQEVNIQYF.

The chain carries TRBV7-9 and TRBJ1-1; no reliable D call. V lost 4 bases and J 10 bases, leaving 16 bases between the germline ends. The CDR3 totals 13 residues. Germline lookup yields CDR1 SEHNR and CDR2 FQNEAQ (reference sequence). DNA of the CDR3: TGTGCCAGCAGCTACGGGGTTTCCGGAGGAGCTTTCTTT. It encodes CASSYGVSGGAFF.

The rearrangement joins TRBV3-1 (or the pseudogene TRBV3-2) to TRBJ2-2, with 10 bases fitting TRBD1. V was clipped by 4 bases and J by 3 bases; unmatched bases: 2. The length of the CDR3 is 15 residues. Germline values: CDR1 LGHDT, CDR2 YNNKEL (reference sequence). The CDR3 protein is CASSPGTGDTGELFF. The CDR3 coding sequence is TGTGCCAGCAGCCCCGGGACAGGGGACACCGGGGAGCTGTTTTTT.

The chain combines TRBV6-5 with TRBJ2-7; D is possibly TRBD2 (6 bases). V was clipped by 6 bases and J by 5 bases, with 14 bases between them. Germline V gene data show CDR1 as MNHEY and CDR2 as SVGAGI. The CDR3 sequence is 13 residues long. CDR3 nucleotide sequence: TGTGCCAGCAGCCCCTCCGGAGGGAACGAGCAGTACTTC. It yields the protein CASSPSGGNEQYF.

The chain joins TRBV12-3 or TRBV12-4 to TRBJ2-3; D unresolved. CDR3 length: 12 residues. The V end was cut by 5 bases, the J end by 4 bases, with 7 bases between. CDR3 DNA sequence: TGTGCCAGCAGTCTAGGCGCAGATACGCAGTATTTT. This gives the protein CASSLGADTQYF.

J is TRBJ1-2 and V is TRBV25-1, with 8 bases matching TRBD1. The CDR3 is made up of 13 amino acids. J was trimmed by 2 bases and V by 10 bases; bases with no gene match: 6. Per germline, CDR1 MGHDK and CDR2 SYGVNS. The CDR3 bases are TGTGCCACCTCGACAGGGGAGAACTATGGCTACACCTTC. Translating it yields CATSTGENYGYTF.

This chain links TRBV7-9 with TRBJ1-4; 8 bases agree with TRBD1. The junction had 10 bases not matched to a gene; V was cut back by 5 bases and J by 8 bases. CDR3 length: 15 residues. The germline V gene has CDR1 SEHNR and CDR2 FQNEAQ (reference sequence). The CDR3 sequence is CASSGQGSSREKLFF. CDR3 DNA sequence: TGTGCCAGCAGCGGACAGGGTAGTTCTCGGGAAAAACTGTTTTTT.

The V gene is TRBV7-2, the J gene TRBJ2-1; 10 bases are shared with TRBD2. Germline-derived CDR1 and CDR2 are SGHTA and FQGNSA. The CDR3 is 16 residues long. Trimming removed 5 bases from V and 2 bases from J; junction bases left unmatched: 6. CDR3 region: CASSPRSGGAYNEQFF. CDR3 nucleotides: TGTGCCAGCAGCCCTAGAAGCGGGGGGGCCTACAATGAGCAGTTCTTC.

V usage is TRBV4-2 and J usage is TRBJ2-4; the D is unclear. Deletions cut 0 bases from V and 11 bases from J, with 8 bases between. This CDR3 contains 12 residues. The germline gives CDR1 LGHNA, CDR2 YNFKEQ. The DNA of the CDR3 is TGTGCCAGCAGCCAAGAGTTCCAGCTTCAGTACTTC. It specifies CASSQEFQLQYF.

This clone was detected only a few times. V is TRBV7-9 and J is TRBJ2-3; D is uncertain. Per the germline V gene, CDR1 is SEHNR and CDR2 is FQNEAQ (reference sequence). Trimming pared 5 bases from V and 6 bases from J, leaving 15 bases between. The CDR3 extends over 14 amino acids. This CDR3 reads CASSAGSSADTQYF. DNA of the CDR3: TGTGCCAGCAGCGCTGGGTCCTCCGCTGATACGCAGTATTTT.

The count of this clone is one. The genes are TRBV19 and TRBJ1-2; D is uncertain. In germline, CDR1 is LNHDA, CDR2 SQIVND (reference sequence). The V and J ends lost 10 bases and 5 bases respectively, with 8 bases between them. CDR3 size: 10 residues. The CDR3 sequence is CATQGYGYTF. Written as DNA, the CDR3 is TGTGCCACTCAAGGGTATGGCTACACCTTC.

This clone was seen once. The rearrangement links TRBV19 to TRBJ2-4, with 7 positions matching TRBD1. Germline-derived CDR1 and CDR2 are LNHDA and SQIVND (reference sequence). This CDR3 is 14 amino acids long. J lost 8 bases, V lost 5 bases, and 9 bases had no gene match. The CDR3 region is CASSARQGRDIQYF. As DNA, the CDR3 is TGTGCCAGTAGTGCACGACAGGGTAGAGACATTCAGTACTTC. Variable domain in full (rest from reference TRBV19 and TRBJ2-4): DGGITQSPKYLFRKEGQNVTLSCEQNLNHDAMYWYRQDPGQGLRLIYYSQIVNDFQKGDIAEGYSVSREKKESFPLTVTSAQKNPTAFYLCASSARQGRDIQYFGAGTRLSVL.

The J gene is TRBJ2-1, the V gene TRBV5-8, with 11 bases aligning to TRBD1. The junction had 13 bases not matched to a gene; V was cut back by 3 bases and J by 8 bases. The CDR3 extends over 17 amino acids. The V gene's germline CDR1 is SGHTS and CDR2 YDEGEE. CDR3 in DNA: TGTGCCAGCAGCTCTGGACAGGGGGCTGTTGGGCGGGATGAGCAGTTCTTC. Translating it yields CASSSGQGAVGRDEQFF.

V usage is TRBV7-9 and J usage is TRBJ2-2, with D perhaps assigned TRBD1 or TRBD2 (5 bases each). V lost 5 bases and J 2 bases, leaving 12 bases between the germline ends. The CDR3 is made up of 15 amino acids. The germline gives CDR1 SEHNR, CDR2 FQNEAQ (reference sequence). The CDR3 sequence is CASSGGWDNTGELFF. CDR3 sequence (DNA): TGTGCCAGCAGCGGCGGGTGGGACAACACCGGGGAGCTGTTTTTT.

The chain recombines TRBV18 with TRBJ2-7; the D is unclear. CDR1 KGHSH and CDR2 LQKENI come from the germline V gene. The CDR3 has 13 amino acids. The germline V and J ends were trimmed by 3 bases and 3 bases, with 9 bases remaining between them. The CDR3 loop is CASSPPRSYEQYF. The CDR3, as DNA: TGTGCCAGCTCACCCCCAAGGAGCTACGAGCAGTACTTC. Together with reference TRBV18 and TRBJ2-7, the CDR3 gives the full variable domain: NAGVMQNPRHLVRRRGQEARLRCSPMKGHSHVYWYRQLPEEGLKFMVYLQKENIIDESGMPKERFSAEFPKEGPSILRIQQVVRGDSAAYFCASSPPRSYEQYFGPGTRLTVT.

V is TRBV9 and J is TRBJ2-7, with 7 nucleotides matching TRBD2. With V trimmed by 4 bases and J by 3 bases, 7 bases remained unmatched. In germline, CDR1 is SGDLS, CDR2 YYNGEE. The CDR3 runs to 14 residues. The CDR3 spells CASSSRSGDYEQYF. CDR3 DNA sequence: TGTGCCAGCAGCTCACGGAGCGGGGACTACGAGCAGTACTTC.